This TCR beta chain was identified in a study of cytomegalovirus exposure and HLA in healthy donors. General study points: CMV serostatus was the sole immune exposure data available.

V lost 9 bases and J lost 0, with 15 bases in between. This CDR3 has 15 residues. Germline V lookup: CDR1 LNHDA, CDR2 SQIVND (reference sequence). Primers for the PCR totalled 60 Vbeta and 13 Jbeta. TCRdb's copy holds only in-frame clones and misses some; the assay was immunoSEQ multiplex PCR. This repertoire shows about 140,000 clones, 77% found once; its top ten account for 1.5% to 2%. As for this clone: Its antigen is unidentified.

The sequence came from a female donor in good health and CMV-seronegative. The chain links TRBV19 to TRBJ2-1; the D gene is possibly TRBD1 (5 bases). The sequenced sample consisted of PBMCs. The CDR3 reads CARRGPAASYNEQFF. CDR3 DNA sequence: TGTGCCAGAAGGGGCCCGGCGGCCTCCTACAATGAGCAGTTCTTC.